These 2 T cell receptor beta chains share one sample of origin, sequenced in a study of cytomegalovirus exposure and HLA in healthy donors. It was with 60 Vbeta and 13 Jbeta primers that the PCR ran. This table comes from immunoSEQ multiplex PCR, and its TCRdb copy is limited to in-frame clones, with some not included. The sample lists 130,000 to 150,000 clones, 76% occurring once. Sequenced sample: PBMCs. The origin of the receptors is a man aged 18 to 29 in good health and CMV-seronegative.

V is TRBV27 and J is TRBJ2-2, with TRBD1 identical over 8 bases. V was pared by 5 bases and J by 0 bases, with 14 bases of the junction left unmatched. The CDR3 contains 19 residues. Per the germline V gene, CDR1 is MNHEY and CDR2 is SMNVEV (reference sequence). The CDR3 region is CASSLLSLGGQANTGELFF. Here the CDR3 DNA reads TGTGCCAGCAGTCTTCTAAGTCTCGGGGGACAGGCGAACACCGGGGAGCTGTTTTTT.

V is TRBV7-9 and J is TRBJ1-2, with TRBD1 as a possible D gene (6 bases). This CDR3 spans 15 amino acids. V lost 6 bases, J lost 0 bases, and 14 bases lay in between. Germline CDR1 and CDR2: SEHNR and FQNEAQ (reference sequence). The chain's CDR3 is CASRFWTAANYGYTF. The CDR3 DNA reads as TGTGCCAGCAGATTTTGGACAGCTGCTAACTATGGCTACACCTTC.